These 13 T cell receptor beta chains were all obtained from the same sample, sequenced in a study of identical twins. TCRdb re-analysed the 5' RACE reads in MiXCR, keeping a single row per CDR3 protein. The table includes 1.5 million to 2 million distinct CDR3 sequences, about 31% detected once. The specimen was cord blood. These receptors were obtained from a newborn girl in good health.

For this clonotype: Possible read error: a much larger clone is one base away. The rearrangement uses TRBV2 and TRBJ2-6; D call uncertain. Looked up from germline, CDR1 is SNHLY and CDR2 is FYNNEI. The CDR3 loop spans 15 amino acids. CDR3 residues: CASIERKPGVNVLTF. As DNA, the CDR3 is TGTGCCAGCATCGAACGAAAACCTGGGGTCAACGTCCTGACTTTC.

This clonotype was observed a single time. A much larger clone lies one base from this, so it may be a read error. The genes are TRBV29-1 and TRBJ2-3, with D hard to call. The CDR3 runs 11 residues. Germline CDR1 reads SQVTM; CDR2 reads ANQGSEA. The CDR3 sequence: CSGGRTDAQYF. Written as DNA, the CDR3 is TGCAGCGGAGGACGCACAGATGCGCAGTATTTT.

The chain employs TRBV20-1 and TRBJ2-1; 9 nucleotides align to TRBD2. The length of the CDR3 is 17 residues. J was trimmed by 3 bases and V by 0 bases; bases with no gene match: 9. Germline V gene lookup returns CDR1 DFQATT and CDR2 SNEGSKA (reference sequence). The CDR3 sequence is CSAREPLLAGSYNEQFF. CDR3 DNA: TGCAGTGCTAGAGAACCCCTGCTAGCGGGGAGCTACAATGAGCAGTTCTTC.

This clonotype appeared a few times. The rearrangement joins TRBV24-1 to TRBJ1-1, with TRBD1 as a possible D gene (6 bases). V was trimmed by 7 bases and J by 5 bases, leaving 19 bases between them. The CDR3 is made up of 15 amino acids. Germline CDR1 reads KGHDR; CDR2 reads SFDVKD. The DNA of the CDR3 is TGTGCCACCAGGCCAGTGGCAGGGGAGAGGACTGAAGCTTTCTTT. Amino acids: CATRPVAGERTEAFF.

A word on this clonotype: A single base separates this from a much larger clone, so it may be a read error. This rearrangement joins TRBV4-1 to TRBJ2-1; 11 bases line up with TRBD2. CDR1 MGHRA and CDR2 YSYEKL come from the germline V gene. The CDR3 totals 17 residues. The CDR3 sequence is CASSQASGGHVYNGQFF. The CDR3 coding sequence is TGCGCCAGCAGCCAAGCTAGCGGGGGGCACGTCTACAATGGGCAGTTCTTC.

This clonotype came up a few times. V usage is TRBV6-1 and J usage is TRBJ1-2; 11 bases align to TRBD1. Germline CDR1 is MNHNS and CDR2 is SASEGT. The CDR3 extends over 15 amino acids. Trimming cost V 4 bases and J 5 bases; bases outside gene matches: 6. The CDR3 reads CASSGGQGARYGYTF. CDR3 nucleotides: TGTGCCAGCAGTGGCGGACAGGGGGCAAGGTATGGCTACACCTTC.

This clonotype was seen only a few times. The gene calls are TRBV25-1 and TRBJ2-7, with D tentatively TRBD1 (5 bases). Germline CDR1 and CDR2: MGHDK and SYGVNS. The ends were cut back, 10 bases at V and 12 bases at J, with 16 bases in the middle. The CDR3 is 10 amino acids. The CDR3 loop is CATVRTGWYF. The CDR3 DNA is TGTGCCACCGTGAGAACAGGCTGGTACTTC.

V usage is TRBV5-6 and J usage is TRBJ2-7; D is undetermined. V lost 4 bases and J lost 7, with 15 bases in between. The CDR3 is 13 amino acids. The germline V gene encodes CDR1 SGHDT and CDR2 YYEEEE. CDR3 in amino acids: CASSAGRYNEQYF. Written as DNA, the CDR3 is TGTGCCAGCAGCGCCGGACGATACAATGAGCAGTACTTC.

This clonotype has just one count. This chain uses TRBV4-1 with TRBJ2-3, with D unclear. Germline V gene data show CDR1 as MGHRA and CDR2 as YSYEKL. There are 14 residues in the CDR3. Trimming shortened V by 1 base and J by 2 bases, and 7 bases separated the two germline ends. CDR3 coding DNA: TGCGCCAGCAGCCAAGTCGTAAACACAGATACGCAGTATTTT. Residues: CASSQVVNTDTQYF.

The DNA of the CDR3 is TGCAGCGTTGAATGGGTCTCCTACAATGAGCAGTTCTTC. Residues: CSVEWVSYNEQFF. The chain uses TRBV29-1 and TRBJ2-1; unclear D gene. The CDR3 runs 13 residues. CDR1 is SQVTM and CDR2 is ANQGSEA in the germline V gene. V was cut by 2 bases and J by 0 bases, with 5 bases left in between.

This clonotype showed up just a few times. J is TRBJ2-4 and V is TRBV5-1, with 7 bases lining up with TRBD1. Per germline, CDR1 SGHRS and CDR2 YFSETQ. Trimming removed 4 bases from V and 4 bases from J; junction bases left unmatched: 5. The CDR3 sequence is 14 residues long. The CDR3 DNA follows: TGCGCCAGCAGCACTGAGACAGGGAAAAACATTCAGTACTTC. Translated: CASSTETGKNIQYF.

This clonotype was found once. V gene TRBV12-3 or TRBV12-4 combines with J gene TRBJ2-2; unclear D gene. Between the trimmed V and J ends, which lost 6 bases and 6 bases, there was a span of 11 bases. CDR3 length equals 13 residues. The CDR3 bases are TGTGCCAGCAGGCCCACAGTAGCCGGGGAGCTGTTTTTT. Protein sequence: CASRPTVAGELFF.

This clonotype has ten or more counts. The V call is TRBV29-1, the J call TRBJ2-7, with 10 nucleotides matching TRBD2. This CDR3 spans 12 amino acids. The V gene end was trimmed by 7 bases and the J gene end by 4 bases; junction bases not matched to a gene: 4. The V gene's germline CDR1 is SQVTM and CDR2 ANQGSEA. The CDR3 protein is CSAGTSDYEQYF. CDR3 nucleotide sequence: TGCAGCGCCGGGACTAGCGATTACGAGCAGTACTTC.